The following is a TCR beta chain sequence with its context. The antigen this receptor binds is unknown. No base-level quality is on record; no much larger clone is a single base apart. The data originate from a study of blood T cell repertoires in COVID-19 (dated by TCRdb to 2018 to 2021). Background on the whole study: The collaborator samples originated in the United States, Italy and Spain and spanned the acute and convalescent phases of COVID-19. The prospective study material was composed of cDNA or gDNA derived from T cells, B-cell-depleted T cells, or PBMCs. Deeply sampled blood TCRbeta repertoires from subjects exposed to, actively infected with, or recovered from COVID-19 were included in the dataset. The repertoires were released in a freely available public database meant as a resource for research on the immune response to SARS-CoV-2. Samples came from the ongoing ImmuneRACE study (first 160 participants) plus 1,254 subjects from 6 global collaborators. The sample metadata nearly always contained a de-identified subject ID, COVID-19 status, age in years and sex. HLA class I and class II types, where available, came from metadata supplied by the sample provider rather than from assay-based typing. What the study reported, not specific to this receptor: The quantity of clinical and demographic metadata differed by source and by participant and was supplied without curation.

Participants in the prospective study were aged about 18 to 90 years, lived in 20 to 25 United States geographic areas, and enrolled through a virtual design. To assign participants to cohorts, the prospective study relied on clinical history that participants themselves reported in a screening survey and a study questionnaire. Mobile phlebotomists in the prospective study collected whole blood, serum and a nasopharyngeal or oropharyngeal swab from every participant. Prospective study participants could optionally give additional blood draws and questionnaires over an approximately two-month period. Prospective study blood samples were shipped either frozen or at room temperature before DNA extraction. TCRbeta CDR3 regions were amplified from genomic DNA using the immunoSEQ Assay, a bias-controlled multiplex PCR. The authors processed their data as follows. Within the assay, amplification of reference gene primers was used to estimate how many nucleated cells each sample contained. Sequence reads were collapsed and filtered to measure the absolute abundance of every unique TCRbeta CDR3 rearrangement. For each sample, productive Simpson clonality was calculated by taking the square root of Simpson's diversity index across productive rearrangements. TCRdb provides this immuneACCESS table in a form limited to in-frame rearrangements. Some clones are lacking; in checked studies, under half of them reflect an unresolved V gene, and why the rest are absent is not known. The D gene and trimming were derived from the DNA, and the V and J assignments and clone size from that table. In this sample the table shows about 250,000 clones, 89% of which occur a single time. The ten most abundant clones make up 3.5% to 4% of the sample.

The CDR3 measures 14 amino acids from cysteine to phenylalanine. Just the 42-base CDR3 DNA is kept, in frame starting at base 1. Trimming removed 6 bases from V and 1 base from J; the gene matches leave 6 bases unexplained. CDR1 and CDR2, per the germline V gene (reference sequence), are SGHKS and YYEKEE. The clonotype was recovered from a woman aged 25 to 39 with acute COVID-19. The sequence joins TRBV5-5 to TRBJ1-1, and 7 bases in between align with TRBD1. The sample consisted of PBMCs or T cells enriched from blood (not recorded which). Read as DNA, the sequence is TGTGCCAGCACCAAGACAGGGACGAACACTGAAGCTTTCTTT. Translated, this is CASTKTGTNTEAFF.